The sequence of this T cell receptor (beta chain) was determined in a study of blood T cell repertoires in COVID-19. Assay used: immunoSEQ multiplex PCR; TCRdb lists only in-frame clones, some missing. The sample includes around 130,000 clones, around 80% of them seen just once. This TCR came from a woman between 18 and 30 years old who had been exposed to COVID-19. The specimen sequenced was PBMCs or T cells enriched from blood (not recorded which).

CDR3 loop: CASRPGQSNSPLHF. The CDR3 DNA reads as TGTGCCAGCAGGCCTGGACAGTCAAATTCACCCCTCCACTTT. V usage is TRBV7-9 and J usage is TRBJ1-6; tentative D call: TRBD1 (6 bases). CDR1 is SEHNR and CDR2 is FQNEAQ in the germline V gene (reference sequence). The CDR3 loop spans 14 amino acids. The V gene lost 6 bases and the J gene lost 7 bases, with 13 bases spanning the gap.